The following is a T cell receptor beta chain sequence with its context. Its antigen remains unknown. Primers: 60 Vbeta forward and 13 Jbeta reverse. Original handling: In a later analysis, the count reached some 83 million unique TCR beta chains, with about 11 million shared. TCRdb keeps only in-frame clones here, not all; method: immunoSEQ multiplex PCR. For V, J and clone size, that table is used; D and trimming come from the DNA. Here the sample spans 160,000 or so clones, 70% to 80% being singletons. This sample is drawn from a study of cytomegalovirus exposure and HLA in healthy donors. The study, taken as a whole, reports: Productive status was seen about 87% or about 30% of the time for most TCR beta V segments in an earlier analysis. Indistinguishable V segments, including TRBV6-2 and TRBV6-3, were excluded.

Germline V gene lookup returns CDR1 SEHNR and CDR2 FQNEAQ (reference sequence). CDR3 length equals 18 residues. V dropped 6 bases and J dropped 2; count of bases not matched to a gene: 12. The TCR comes from a man over 45 in good health and CMV-seropositive. The chain uses TRBV7-9 and TRBJ2-3; 12 bases match TRBD2. The sequencing input was PBMCs. Here the CDR3 reads CASRAPFRLAGATDTQYF. DNA for the CDR3: TGTGCCAGCAGAGCCCCCTTTCGACTAGCGGGGGCCACAGATACGCAGTATTTT.